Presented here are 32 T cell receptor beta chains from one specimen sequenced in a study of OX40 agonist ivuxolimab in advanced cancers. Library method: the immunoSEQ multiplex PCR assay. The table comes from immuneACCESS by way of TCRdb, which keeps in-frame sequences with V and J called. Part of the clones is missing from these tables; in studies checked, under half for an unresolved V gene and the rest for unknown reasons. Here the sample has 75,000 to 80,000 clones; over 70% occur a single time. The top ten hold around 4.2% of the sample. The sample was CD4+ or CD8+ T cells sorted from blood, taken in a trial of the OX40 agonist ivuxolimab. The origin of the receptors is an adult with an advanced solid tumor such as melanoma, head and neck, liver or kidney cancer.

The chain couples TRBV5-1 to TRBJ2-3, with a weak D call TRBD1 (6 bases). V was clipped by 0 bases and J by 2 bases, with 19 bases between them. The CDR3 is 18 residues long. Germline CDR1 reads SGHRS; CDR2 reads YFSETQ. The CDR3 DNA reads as TGCGCCAGCAGCTTGGATCAGGCCTATCAGGGGACCACAGATACGCAGTATTTT. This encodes CASSLDQAYQGTTDTQYF. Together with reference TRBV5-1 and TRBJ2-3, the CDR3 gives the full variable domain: KAGVTQTPRYLIKTRGQQVTLSCSPISGHRSVSWYQQTPGQGLQFLFEYFSETQRNKGNFPGRFSGRQFSNSRSEMNVSTLELGDSALYLCASSLDQAYQGTTDTQYFGPGTRLTVL.

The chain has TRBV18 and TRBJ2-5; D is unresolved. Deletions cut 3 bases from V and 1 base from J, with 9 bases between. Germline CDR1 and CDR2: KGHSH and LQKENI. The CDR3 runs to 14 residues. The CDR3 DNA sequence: TGTGCCAGCTCACCGGGTTGGGGCCAAGAGACCCAGTACTTC. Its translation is CASSPGWGQETQYF.

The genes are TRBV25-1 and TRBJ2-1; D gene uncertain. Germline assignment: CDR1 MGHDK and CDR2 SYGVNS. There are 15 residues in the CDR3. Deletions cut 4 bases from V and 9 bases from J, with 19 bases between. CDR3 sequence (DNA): TGTGCCAGCAGTGGGGTGGGATACAAAACAAGTGAGCAGTTCTTC. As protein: CASSGVGYKTSEQFF. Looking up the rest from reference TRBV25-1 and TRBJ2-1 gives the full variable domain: EADIYQTPRYLVIGTGKKITLECSQTMGHDKMYWYQQDPGMELHLIHYSYGVNSTEKGDLSSESTVSRIRTEHFPLTLESARPSHTSQYLCASSGVGYKTSEQFFGPGTRLTVL.

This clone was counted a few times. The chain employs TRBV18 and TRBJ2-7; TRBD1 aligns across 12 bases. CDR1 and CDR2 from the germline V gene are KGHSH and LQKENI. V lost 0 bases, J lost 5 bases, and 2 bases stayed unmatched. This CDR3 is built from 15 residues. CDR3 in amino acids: CASSPPGQGAHEQYF. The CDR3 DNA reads TGTGCCAGCTCACCACCGGGACAGGGGGCCCACGAGCAGTACTTC.

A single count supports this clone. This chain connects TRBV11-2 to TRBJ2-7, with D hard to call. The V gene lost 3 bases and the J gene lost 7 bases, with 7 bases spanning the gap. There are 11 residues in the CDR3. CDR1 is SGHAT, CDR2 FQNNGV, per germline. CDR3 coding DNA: TGTGCCAGCAGCTTTCGAAGGGAGCAGTACTTC. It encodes CASSFRREQYF.

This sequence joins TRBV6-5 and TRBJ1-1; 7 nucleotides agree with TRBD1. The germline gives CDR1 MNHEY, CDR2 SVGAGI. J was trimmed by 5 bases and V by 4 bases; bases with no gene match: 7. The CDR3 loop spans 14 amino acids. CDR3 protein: CASSFRNRGTEAFF. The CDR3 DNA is TGTGCCAGCAGTTTCCGCAACAGGGGAACTGAAGCTTTCTTT.

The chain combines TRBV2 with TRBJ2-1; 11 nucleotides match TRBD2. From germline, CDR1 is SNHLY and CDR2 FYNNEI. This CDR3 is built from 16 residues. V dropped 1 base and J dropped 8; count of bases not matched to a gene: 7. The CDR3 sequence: CASSEGGLAGGHEQFF. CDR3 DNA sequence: TGTGCCAGCAGTGAAGGAGGCCTAGCGGGGGGCCATGAGCAGTTCTTC.

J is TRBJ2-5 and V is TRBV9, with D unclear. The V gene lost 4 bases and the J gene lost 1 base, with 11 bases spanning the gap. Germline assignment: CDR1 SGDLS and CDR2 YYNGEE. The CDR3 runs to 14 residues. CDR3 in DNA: TGTGCCAGCAGCCAAGGGCATGGCCAAGAGACCCAGTACTTC. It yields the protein CASSQGHGQETQYF. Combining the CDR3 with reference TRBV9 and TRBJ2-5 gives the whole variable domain DSGVTQTPKHLITATGQRVTLRCSPRSGDLSVYWYQQSLDQGLQFLIQYYNGEERAKGNILERFSAQQFPDLHSELNLSSLELGDSALYFCASSQGHGQETQYFGPGTRLLVL.

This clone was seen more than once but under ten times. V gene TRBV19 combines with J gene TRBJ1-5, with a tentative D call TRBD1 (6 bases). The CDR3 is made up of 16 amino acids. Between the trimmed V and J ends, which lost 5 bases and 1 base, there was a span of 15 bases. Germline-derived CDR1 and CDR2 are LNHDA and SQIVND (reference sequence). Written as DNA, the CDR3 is TGTGCCAGTAGTCGTCCCGGGACATCAAGCAATCAGCCCCAGCATTTT. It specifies CASSRPGTSSNQPQHF.

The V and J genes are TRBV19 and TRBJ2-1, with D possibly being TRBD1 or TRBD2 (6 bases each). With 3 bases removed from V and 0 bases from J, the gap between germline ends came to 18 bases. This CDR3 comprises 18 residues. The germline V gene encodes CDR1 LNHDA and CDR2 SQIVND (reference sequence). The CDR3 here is CASSISRGAESSYNEQFF. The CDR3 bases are TGTGCCAGTAGTATCAGTAGGGGGGCGGAGAGCTCCTACAATGAGCAGTTCTTC.

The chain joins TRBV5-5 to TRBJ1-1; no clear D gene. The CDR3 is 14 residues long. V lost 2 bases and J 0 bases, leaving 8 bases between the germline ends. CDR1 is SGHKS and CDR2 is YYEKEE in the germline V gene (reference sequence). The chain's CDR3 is CASSFTRMNTEAFF. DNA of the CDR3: TGTGCCAGCAGCTTCACGAGAATGAACACTGAAGCTTTCTTT.

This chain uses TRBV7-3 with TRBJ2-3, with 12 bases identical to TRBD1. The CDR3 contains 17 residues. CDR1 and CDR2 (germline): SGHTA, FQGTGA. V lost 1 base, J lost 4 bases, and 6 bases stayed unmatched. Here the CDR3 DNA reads TGTGCCAGCAGCTTAAGAGGGACAGGGGGCGCCGCAGATACGCAGTATTTT. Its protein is CASSLRGTGGAADTQYF.

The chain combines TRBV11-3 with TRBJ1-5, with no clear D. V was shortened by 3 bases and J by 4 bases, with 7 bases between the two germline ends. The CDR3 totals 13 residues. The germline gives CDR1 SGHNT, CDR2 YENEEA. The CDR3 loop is CASSFTVNQPQHF. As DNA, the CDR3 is TGTGCCAGCAGCTTCACAGTAAATCAGCCCCAGCATTTT.

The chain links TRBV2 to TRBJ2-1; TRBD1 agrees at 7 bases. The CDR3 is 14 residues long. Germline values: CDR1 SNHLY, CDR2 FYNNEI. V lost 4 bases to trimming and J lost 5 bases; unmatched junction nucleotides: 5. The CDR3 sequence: CASSGGQLNNEQFF. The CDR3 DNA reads TGTGCCAGCAGTGGGGGACAGCTCAACAATGAGCAGTTCTTC.

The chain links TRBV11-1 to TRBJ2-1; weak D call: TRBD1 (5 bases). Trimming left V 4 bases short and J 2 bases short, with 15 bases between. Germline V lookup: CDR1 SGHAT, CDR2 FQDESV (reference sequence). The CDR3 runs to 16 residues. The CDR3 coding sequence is TGTGCCAGCAGCTCCCGACGACAGCCGACCTACAATGAGCAGTTCTTC. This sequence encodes CASSSRRQPTYNEQFF.

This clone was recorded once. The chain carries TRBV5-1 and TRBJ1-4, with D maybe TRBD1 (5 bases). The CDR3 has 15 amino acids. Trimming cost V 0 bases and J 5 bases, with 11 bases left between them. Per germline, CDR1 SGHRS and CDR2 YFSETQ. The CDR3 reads CASSLAAGRNEKLFF. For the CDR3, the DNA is TGCGCCAGCAGCTTGGCGGCAGGGCGAAATGAAAAACTGTTTTTT.

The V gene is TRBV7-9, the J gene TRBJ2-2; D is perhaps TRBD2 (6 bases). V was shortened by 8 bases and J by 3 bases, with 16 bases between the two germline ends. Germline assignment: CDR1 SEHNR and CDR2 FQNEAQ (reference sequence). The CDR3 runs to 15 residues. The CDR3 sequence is CASHTEQRDTGELFF. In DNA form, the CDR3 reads TGTGCCAGCCACACAGAACAGCGGGACACCGGGGAGCTGTTTTTT.

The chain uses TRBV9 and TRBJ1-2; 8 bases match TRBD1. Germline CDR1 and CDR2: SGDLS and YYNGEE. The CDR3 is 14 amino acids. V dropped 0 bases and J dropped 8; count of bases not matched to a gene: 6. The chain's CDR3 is CASSVDRGDLGYTF. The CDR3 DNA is TGTGCCAGCAGCGTAGACAGGGGGGACCTGGGCTACACCTTC. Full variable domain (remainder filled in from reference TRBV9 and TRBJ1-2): DSGVTQTPKHLITATGQRVTLRCSPRSGDLSVYWYQQSLDQGLQFLIQYYNGEERAKGNILERFSAQQFPDLHSELNLSSLELGDSALYFCASSVDRGDLGYTFGSGTRLTVV.

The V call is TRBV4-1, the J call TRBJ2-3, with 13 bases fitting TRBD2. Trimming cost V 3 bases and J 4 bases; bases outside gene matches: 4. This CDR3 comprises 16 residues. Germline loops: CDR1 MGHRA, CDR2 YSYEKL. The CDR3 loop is CASSHGLAGEPDTQYF. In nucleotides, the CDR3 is TGCGCCAGCAGCCACGGACTAGCGGGAGAACCAGATACGCAGTATTTT.

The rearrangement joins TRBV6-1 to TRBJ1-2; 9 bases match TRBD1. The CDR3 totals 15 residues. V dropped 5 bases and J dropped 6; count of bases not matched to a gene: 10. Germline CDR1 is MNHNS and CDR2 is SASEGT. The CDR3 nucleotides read TGTGCCAGCAGTCACAGGGGGCGCGGTGCGGATGGCTACACCTTC. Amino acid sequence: CASSHRGRGADGYTF.

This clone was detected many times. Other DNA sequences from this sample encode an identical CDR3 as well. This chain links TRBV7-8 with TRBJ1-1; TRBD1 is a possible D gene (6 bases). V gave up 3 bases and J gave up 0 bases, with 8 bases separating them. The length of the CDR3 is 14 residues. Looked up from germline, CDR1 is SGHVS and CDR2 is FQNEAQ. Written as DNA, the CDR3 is TGTGCCAGCAGCTTCGGACAGTTGAACACTGAAGCTTTCTTT. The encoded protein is CASSFGQLNTEAFF.

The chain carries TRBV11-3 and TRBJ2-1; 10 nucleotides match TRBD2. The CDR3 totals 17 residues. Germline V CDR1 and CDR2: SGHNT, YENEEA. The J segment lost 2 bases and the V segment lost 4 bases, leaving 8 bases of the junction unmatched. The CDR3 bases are TGTGCCAGCAGCTCCCCTAGCGGGGGCGTTACCTACAATGAGCAGTTCTTC. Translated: CASSSPSGGVTYNEQFF.

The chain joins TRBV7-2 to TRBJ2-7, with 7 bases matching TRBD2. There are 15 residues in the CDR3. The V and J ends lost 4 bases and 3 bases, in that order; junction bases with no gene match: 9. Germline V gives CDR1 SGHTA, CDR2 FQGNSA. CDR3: CASSSQDSGGYEQYF. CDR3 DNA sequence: TGTGCCAGCAGCTCCCAGGACTCGGGGGGCTACGAGCAGTACTTC.

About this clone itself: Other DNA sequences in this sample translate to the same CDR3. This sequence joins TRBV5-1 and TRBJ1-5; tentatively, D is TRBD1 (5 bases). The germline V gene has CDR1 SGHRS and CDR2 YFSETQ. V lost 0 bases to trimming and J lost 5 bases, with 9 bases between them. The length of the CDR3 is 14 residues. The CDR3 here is CASSLGGGDQPQHF. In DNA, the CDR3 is TGCGCCAGCAGCTTGGGGGGGGGTGATCAGCCCCAGCATTTT. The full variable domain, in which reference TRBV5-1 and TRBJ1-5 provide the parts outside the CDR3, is KAGVTQTPRYLIKTRGQQVTLSCSPISGHRSVSWYQQTPGQGLQFLFEYFSETQRNKGNFPGRFSGRQFSNSRSEMNVSTLELGDSALYLCASSLGGGDQPQHFGDGTRLSIL.

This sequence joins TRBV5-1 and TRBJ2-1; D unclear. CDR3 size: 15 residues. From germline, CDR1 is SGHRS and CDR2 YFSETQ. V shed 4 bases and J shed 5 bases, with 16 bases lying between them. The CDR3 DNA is TGCGCCAGCAGCCCGGGCAGTGCCGCGGACAATGAGCAGTTCTTC. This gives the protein CASSPGSAADNEQFF. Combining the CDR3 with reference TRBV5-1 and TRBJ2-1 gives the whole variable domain KAGVTQTPRYLIKTRGQQVTLSCSPISGHRSVSWYQQTPGQGLQFLFEYFSETQRNKGNFPGRFSGRQFSNSRSEMNVSTLELGDSALYLCASSPGSAADNEQFFGPGTRLTVL.

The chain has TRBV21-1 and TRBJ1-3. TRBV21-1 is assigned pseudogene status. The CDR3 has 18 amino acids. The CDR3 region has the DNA TGTGCCAGCAGCAACTTTACACTGACCGGAAGCTCTGGAAACACCATATATTTT. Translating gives CASSNFTLTGSSGNTIYF.

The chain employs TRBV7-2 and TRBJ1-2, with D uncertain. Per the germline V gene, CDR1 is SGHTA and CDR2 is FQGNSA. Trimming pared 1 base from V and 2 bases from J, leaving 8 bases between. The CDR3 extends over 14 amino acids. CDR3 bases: TGTGCCAGCAGCTTAGGCCCAGAGAACTATGGCTACACCTTC. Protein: CASSLGPENYGYTF.

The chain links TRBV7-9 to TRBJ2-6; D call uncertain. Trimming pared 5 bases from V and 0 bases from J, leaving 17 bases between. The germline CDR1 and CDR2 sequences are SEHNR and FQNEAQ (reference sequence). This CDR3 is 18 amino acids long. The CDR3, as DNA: TGTGCCAGCAGCGCCCGATCCGAGACCGGCTCTGGGGCCAACGTCCTGACTTTC. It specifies CASSARSETGSGANVLTF.

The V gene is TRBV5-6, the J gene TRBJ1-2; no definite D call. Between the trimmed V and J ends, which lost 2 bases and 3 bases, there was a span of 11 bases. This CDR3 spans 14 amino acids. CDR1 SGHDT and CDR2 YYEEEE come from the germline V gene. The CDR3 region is CASSLLSYDYGYTF. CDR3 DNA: TGTGCCAGCAGCTTACTCAGCTACGACTATGGCTACACCTTC.

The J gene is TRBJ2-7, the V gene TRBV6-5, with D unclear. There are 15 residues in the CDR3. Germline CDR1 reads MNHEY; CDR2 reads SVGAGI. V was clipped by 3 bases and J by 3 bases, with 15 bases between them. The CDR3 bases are TGTGCCAGCAGTTATTCAGTCGGCTCTAACTACGAGCAGTACTTC. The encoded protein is CASSYSVGSNYEQYF.

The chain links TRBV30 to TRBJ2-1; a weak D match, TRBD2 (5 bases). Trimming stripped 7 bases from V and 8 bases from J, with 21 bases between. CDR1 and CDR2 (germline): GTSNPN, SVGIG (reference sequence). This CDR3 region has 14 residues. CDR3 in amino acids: CASNPQSSFDEQFF. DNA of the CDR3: TGTGCCTCAAATCCCCAGTCTAGCTTTGATGAGCAGTTCTTC. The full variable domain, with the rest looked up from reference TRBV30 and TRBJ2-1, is SQTIHQWPATLVQPVGSPLSLECTVEGTSNPNLYWYRQAAGRGLQLLFYSVGIGQISSEVPQNLSASRPQDRQFILSSKKLLLSDSGFYLCASNPQSSFDEQFFGPGTRLTVL.

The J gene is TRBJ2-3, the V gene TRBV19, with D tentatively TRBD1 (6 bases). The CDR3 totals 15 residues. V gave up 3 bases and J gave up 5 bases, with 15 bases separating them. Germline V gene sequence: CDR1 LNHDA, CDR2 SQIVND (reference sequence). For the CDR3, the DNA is TGTGCCAGTAGTATCGGGACAAGGATTGTAGATACGCAGTATTTT. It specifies CASSIGTRIVDTQYF.